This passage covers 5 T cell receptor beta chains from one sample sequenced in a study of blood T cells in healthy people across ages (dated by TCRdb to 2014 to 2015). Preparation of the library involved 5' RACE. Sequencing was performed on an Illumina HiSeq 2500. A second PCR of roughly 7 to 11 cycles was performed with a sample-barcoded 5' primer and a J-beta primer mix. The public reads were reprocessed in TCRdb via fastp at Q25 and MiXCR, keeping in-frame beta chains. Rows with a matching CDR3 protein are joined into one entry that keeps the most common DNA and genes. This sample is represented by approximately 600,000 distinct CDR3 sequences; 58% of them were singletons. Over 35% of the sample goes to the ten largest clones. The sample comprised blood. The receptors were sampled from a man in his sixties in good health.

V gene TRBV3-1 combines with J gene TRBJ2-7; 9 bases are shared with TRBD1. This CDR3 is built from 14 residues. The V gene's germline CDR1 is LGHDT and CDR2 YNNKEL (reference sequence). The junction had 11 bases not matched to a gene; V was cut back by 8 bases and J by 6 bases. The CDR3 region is CASAPGQGYAEQYF. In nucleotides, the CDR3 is TGTGCCAGCGCACCGGGACAGGGCTACGCCGAGCAGTACTTC.

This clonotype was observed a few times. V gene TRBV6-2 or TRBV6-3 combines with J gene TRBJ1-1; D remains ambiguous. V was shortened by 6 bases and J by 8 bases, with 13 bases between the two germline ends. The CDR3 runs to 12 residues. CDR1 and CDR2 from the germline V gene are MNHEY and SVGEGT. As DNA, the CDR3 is TGTGCCAGCAGCAATCCAACAGCGGAAGCTTTCTTT. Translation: CASSNPTAEAFF.

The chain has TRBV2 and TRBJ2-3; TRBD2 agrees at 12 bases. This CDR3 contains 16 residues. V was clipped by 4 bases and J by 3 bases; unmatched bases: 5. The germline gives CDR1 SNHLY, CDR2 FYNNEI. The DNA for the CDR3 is TGTGCCAGCAGTGTCCTGACTAGCGGGGGAACAGATACGCAGTATTTT. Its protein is CASSVLTSGGTDTQYF.

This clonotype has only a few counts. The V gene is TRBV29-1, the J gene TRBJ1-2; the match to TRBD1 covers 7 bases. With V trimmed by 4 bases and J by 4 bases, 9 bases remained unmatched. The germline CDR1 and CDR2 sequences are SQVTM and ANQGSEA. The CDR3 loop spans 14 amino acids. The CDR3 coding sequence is TGCAGCGTTGGGGACAGCTCCAGCAGCTATGGCTACACCTTC. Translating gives CSVGDSSSSYGYTF.

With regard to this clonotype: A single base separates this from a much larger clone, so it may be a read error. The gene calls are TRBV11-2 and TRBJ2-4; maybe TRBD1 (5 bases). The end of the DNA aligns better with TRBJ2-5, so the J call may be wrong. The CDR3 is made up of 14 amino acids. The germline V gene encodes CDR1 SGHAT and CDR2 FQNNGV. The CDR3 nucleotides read TGTGCCAGCAGCTCCCTGGGGCGGCAAGAGACCCAGTACTTC. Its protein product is CASSSLGRQETQYF.